This is a list of T cell receptor beta chains from one sample in a study of T cell responses to AZD1222 COVID-19 vaccine. Clones were sequenced by immunoSEQ multiplex PCR, and TCRdb holds only the in-frame ones, with some missing. The sample lists approximately 100,000 clones; around nine tenths were seen once. The starting material was peripheral blood, obtained on day 0 of MenACWY control vaccination. These receptors originate from an adult in good health. Both conserved end residues are part of each CDR3. Each record gives: J gene, clone size, D gene, V gene, CDR3 protein, CDR3 DNA. D genes are given only for firm matches. Part of the rows lack a size; the others show once, few, many or a class for expanded clones.

J: TRBJ2-7; size: -; D: TRBD2; V: TRBV18; CDR3: CASSPGGDYEQYF; DNA: TGTGCCAGCTCACCAGGGGGGGACTACGAGCAGTACTTC
J: TRBJ2-2; size: -; D: -; V: TRBV11-3; CDR3: CASSLDSTGSNTGELFF; DNA: TGTGCTAGCAGCTTAGATTCGACAGGATCGAACACCGGGGAGCTGTTTTTT
J: TRBJ2-1; size: -; D: -; V: TRBV3-1/TRBV3-2; CDR3: CASSQDGGGNYNEQFF; DNA: TGTGCCAGCAGCCAAGATGGAGGGGGCAACTACAATGAGCAGTTCTTC
J: TRBJ2-5; size: -; D: -; V: TRBV3-1/TRBV3-2; CDR3: CASSQAPRVQETQYF; DNA: TGTGCCAGCAGCCAAGCTCCTAGGGTCCAAGAGACCCAGTACTTC
J: TRBJ1-4; size: -; D: TRBD1; V: TRBV3-1/TRBV3-2; CDR3: CASSAGQGGEKLFF; DNA: TGTGCCAGCAGCGCCGGGCAGGGGGGAGAAAAACTGTTTTTT
J: TRBJ2-1; size: once; D: -; V: TRBV11-2; CDR3: CASTESGRSSYNEQFF; DNA: TGTGCCAGCACCGAGTCGGGCCGGAGCTCCTACAATGAGCAGTTCTTC
J: TRBJ1-1; size: -; D: -; V: TRBV4-1; CDR3: CASTPPLTDAFF; DNA: TGCGCCAGCACCCCCCCGCTAACCGACGCTTTCTTT
J: TRBJ2-7; size: -; D: -; V: TRBV27; CDR3: CASSPATDYEQYF; DNA: TGTGCCAGCAGTCCCGCGACTGATTACGAGCAGTACTTC
J: TRBJ2-1; size: -; D: -; V: TRBV10-3; CDR3: CATAQGDEQFF; DNA: TGTGCCACGGCCCAGGGAGATGAGCAGTTCTTC
J: TRBJ1-1; size: few; D: TRBD1; V: TRBV28; CDR3: CASSLPGQGGFF; DNA: TGTGCCAGCAGTCTGCCAGGACAGGGAGGTTTCTTT
J: TRBJ2-1; size: -; D: TRBD2; V: TRBV7-7; CDR3: CASSVAGGLIDEQFF; DNA: TGTGCTAGCAGCGTAGCGGGGGGGCTAATCGATGAGCAGTTCTTC
J: TRBJ2-3; size: -; D: -; V: TRBV10-3; CDR3: CAISDGSTDTQYF; DNA: TGTGCCATCAGTGACGGCAGCACAGATACGCAGTATTTT
J: TRBJ2-3; size: -; D: -; V: TRBV6-2/TRBV6-3; CDR3: CASSAVRSTDTQYF; DNA: TGTGCCAGCAGTGCCGTTCGGAGCACAGATACGCAGTATTTT
J: TRBJ2-1; size: -; D: TRBD2; V: TRBV7-6; CDR3: CASSSRGGAYYNEQFF; DNA: TGTGCCAGCAGCTCCCGCGGGGGGGCCTATTACAATGAGCAGTTCTTC
J: TRBJ2-4; size: -; D: -; V: TRBV4-3; CDR3: CASSQNVAPPENIQYF; DNA: TGCGCCAGCAGCCAGAATGTGGCCCCCCCCGAAAACATTCAGTACTTC
J: TRBJ2-7; size: once; D: TRBD1; V: TRBV29-1; CDR3: CSVEGAGGVEQYF; DNA: TGCAGCGTTGAAGGGGCAGGGGGCGTCGAGCAGTACTTC
J: TRBJ2-7; size: few; D: -; V: TRBV9; CDR3: CASSVGLAGSYEQYF; DNA: TGTGCCAGCAGCGTAGGTCTCGCAGGGAGCTACGAGCAGTACTTC
J: TRBJ2-6; size: -; D: -; V: TRBV5-4; CDR3: CASSLAQARRSVLTF; DNA: TGTGCCAGCAGCTTGGCCCAAGCGCGCCGAAGCGTCCTGACTTTC
J: TRBJ2-1; size: once; D: -; V: TRBV6-5; CDR3: CASSQQLGNEQFF; DNA: TGTGCCAGCAGTCAACAACTGGGAAATGAGCAGTTCTTC
J: TRBJ2-2; size: -; D: -; V: TRBV2; CDR3: CASSPGQDTGELFF; DNA: TGTGCCAGCAGCCCGGGACAAGACACCGGGGAGCTGTTTTTT
J: TRBJ2-1; size: few; D: TRBD1; V: TRBV5-1; CDR3: CASSLGGQLLDNEQFF; DNA: TGCGCCAGCAGCTTGGGGGGACAGCTATTGGACAATGAGCAGTTCTTC
J: TRBJ2-7; size: -; D: -; V: TRBV2; CDR3: CASSVQAAGFTYEQYF; DNA: TGTGCCAGCAGTGTACAGGCGGCAGGGTTCACCTACGAGCAGTACTTC
J: TRBJ1-6; size: -; D: -; V: TRBV4-2; CDR3: CASSQARGGTGIITLHF; DNA: TGTGCCAGCAGCCAAGCCAGAGGAGGAACAGGGATAATAACCCTCCACTTT
J: TRBJ1-2; size: -; D: -; V: TRBV14; CDR3: CASSLWDANGVGYTF; DNA: TGTGCCAGCAGCCTATGGGATGCAAACGGGGTTGGCTACACCTTC
J: TRBJ1-6; size: -; D: -; V: TRBV6-6; CDR3: CATRGNSPLHF; DNA: TGTGCCACCCGTGGCAATTCACCCCTCCACTTT
J: TRBJ1-2; size: few; D: TRBD1; V: TRBV14; CDR3: CASSPTGYGYTF; DNA: TGTGCCAGCAGCCCGACAGGGTACGGCTACACCTTC
J: TRBJ2-7; size: -; D: TRBD1; V: TRBV27; CDR3: CASRDRVSYEQYF; DNA: TGTGCCAGCCGGGACAGGGTCTCCTACGAGCAGTACTTC
J: TRBJ2-7; size: -; D: -; V: TRBV30; CDR3: CAWWDWSSYEQYF; DNA: TGTGCCTGGTGGGACTGGAGCTCCTACGAGCAGTACTTC
J: TRBJ2-5; size: -; D: TRBD2; V: TRBV11-2; CDR3: CASSLGGGTQYF; DNA: TGTGCCAGCAGCTTAGGGGGGGGGACCCAGTACTTC
J: TRBJ1-6; size: -; D: -; V: TRBV7-9; CDR3: CASSGESDNSPLHF; DNA: TGTGCCAGCAGCGGAGAATCGGATAATTCACCCCTCCACTTT
J: TRBJ2-2; size: -; D: -; V: TRBV18; CDR3: CASSPPRTGELFF; DNA: TGTGCCAGCTCACCACCGAGGACCGGGGAGCTGTTTTTT
J: TRBJ2-1; size: -; D: -; V: TRBV18; CDR3: CASSPPRAQGNEQFF; DNA: TGTGCCAGCTCACCTCCTCGTGCCCAGGGCAATGAGCAGTTCTTC
J: TRBJ2-3; size: -; D: -; V: TRBV2; CDR3: CASAKGESTDTQYF; DNA: TGTGCCTCAGCGAAGGGGGAAAGCACAGATACGCAGTATTTT
J: TRBJ1-5; size: -; D: -; V: TRBV19; CDR3: CASSIERSDDQPQHF; DNA: TGTGCCAGTAGTATAGAAAGGTCTGACGATCAGCCCCAGCATTTT
J: TRBJ1-1; size: -; D: -; V: TRBV14; CDR3: CASSPSGSGRMNTEAFF; DNA: TGTGCCAGCAGCCCAAGCGGGTCAGGCAGGATGAACACTGAAGCTTTCTTT
J: TRBJ2-7; size: -; D: TRBD1; V: TRBV6-2/TRBV6-3; CDR3: CASSAGTAYEQYF; DNA: TGTGCCAGCAGCGCCGGGACAGCCTACGAGCAGTACTTC
J: TRBJ2-3; size: -; D: -; V: TRBV19; CDR3: CASSGGDTDTQYF; DNA: TGTGCCAGTAGCGGGGGAGACACAGATACGCAGTATTTT
J: TRBJ1-1; size: -; D: -; V: TRBV6-5; CDR3: CASSYYGRSNTEAFF; DNA: TGTGCCAGCAGTTACTATGGCAGGTCGAACACTGAAGCTTTCTTT
J: TRBJ1-1; size: -; D: TRBD1; V: TRBV27; CDR3: CASRPTTGKAFF; DNA: TGTGCCAGCAGGCCCACGACAGGGAAAGCTTTCTTT
J: TRBJ2-7; size: -; D: TRBD2; V: TRBV7-9; CDR3: CASSLGGGTADF; DNA: TGTGCCAGCAGCTTAGGCGGGGGGACTGCGGACTTC
J: TRBJ1-1; size: -; D: -; V: TRBV10-3; CDR3: CAISDSIGLTEAFF; DNA: TGTGCCATCAGTGACTCGATCGGTCTCACTGAAGCTTTCTTT
J: TRBJ1-4; size: -; D: TRBD1; V: TRBV5-1; CDR3: CASSRLTGAFNEKLFF; DNA: TGCGCCAGCAGCAGGCTAACAGGGGCCTTTAATGAAAAACTGTTTTTT